These 29 T cell receptor beta chains came from one sample sequenced in a study of T cells in Graves' hyperthyroidism and ophthalmopathy. The investigators amplified TCR beta CDR3 regions from RNA transcripts. The HTBI primer set drove a first-round RT-PCR of the TCR CDR3. TCRdb re-called the multiplex PCR reads with MiXCR, one entry per CDR3 protein. Of around 290,000 distinct CDR3 sequences listed, over 15% were seen once; the top ten hold around 57%. Sequenced: blood. These receptors originate from a woman aged 60 to 75 with Graves' ophthalmopathy.

This clonotype was counted only a few times. The V call is TRBV7-9, the J call TRBJ2-1; no reliable D call. Deletions cut 3 bases from V and 0 bases from J, with 15 bases between. The CDR3 totals 17 residues. Germline CDR1 SEHNR, CDR2 FQNEAQ (reference sequence). The CDR3 loop is CASSLLWVRSSYNEQFF. The CDR3, as DNA: TGTGCCAGCAGCTTGCTATGGGTTCGAAGCTCCTACAATGAGCAGTTCTTC. The full variable domain, in which reference TRBV7-9 and TRBJ2-1 provide the parts outside the CDR3, is DTGVSQNPRHKITKRGQNVTFRCDPISEHNRLYWYRQTLGQGPEFLTYFQNEAQLEKSRLLSDRFSAERPKGSFSTLEIQRTEQGDSAMYLCASSLLWVRSSYNEQFFGPGTRLTVL.

This clonotype was seen at least ten times. V and J are TRBV18 and TRBJ2-1; D may match TRBD1 or TRBD2 (5 bases each). The CDR3 spans 16 residues. Deletions cut 1 base from V and 0 bases from J, with 10 bases between. Germline V gene data show CDR1 as KGHSH and CDR2 as LQKENI. CDR3 region: CASSPRGPRSYNEQFF. For the CDR3, the DNA is TGTGCCAGCTCACCACGGGGACCTCGCTCCTACAATGAGCAGTTCTTC.

The rearrangement links TRBV27 to TRBJ1-1; TRBD1 agrees at 10 bases. Germline trimming cut 5 bases from V and 5 bases from J; bases unmatched to any gene: 14. CDR1 and CDR2 from the germline V gene are MNHEY and SMNVEV (reference sequence). CDR3 length equals 17 residues. The CDR3 protein is CASSRAGTGDIRTEAFF. The DNA for the CDR3 is TGTGCCAGCAGTCGAGCCGGGACAGGGGATATTAGGACTGAAGCTTTCTTT.

This clonotype was seen a few times. This chain uses TRBV20-1 with TRBJ2-3; D possibly corresponds to TRBD2 (5 bases). Germline CDR1 and CDR2: DFQATT and SNEGSKA (reference sequence). This CDR3 comprises 17 residues. Between the trimmed V and J ends, which lost 0 bases and 8 bases, there was a span of 24 bases. The CDR3 bases are TGCAGTGCTAGAGATAAAGAGGGAGTCCCTCACCCAGGTACGCAGTATTTT. Its protein product is CSARDKEGVPHPGTQYF.

This chain connects TRBV27 to TRBJ1-5; tentatively, D is TRBD1 (6 bases). CDR1 and CDR2 (germline): MNHEY, SMNVEV (reference sequence). The CDR3 extends over 14 amino acids. Trimming cost V 7 bases and J 7 bases, with 17 bases left between them. DNA of the CDR3: TGTGCCAGCATGGGGGGGGGGCACGGACAGCCCCAGCATTTT. This sequence encodes CASMGGGHGQPQHF.

With respect to this clonotype: This may come from a read error, since a much larger clone is one base off. The chain combines TRBV4-1 with TRBJ1-4, with D uncertain. The germline gives CDR1 MGHRA, CDR2 YSYEKL. The CDR3 has 14 residues. The CDR3 region has the DNA TGCGTCAGCAGCCAAGAACGTACTTATGAAAAACTGTTTTTT. Its protein product is CVSSQERTYEKLFF.

The chain joins TRBV2 to TRBJ2-1, with 9 bases lining up with TRBD2. The CDR3 covers 22 residues. Germline trimming cut 6 bases from V and 4 bases from J; bases unmatched to any gene: 28. CDR1 SNHLY and CDR2 FYNNEI come from the germline V gene. In DNA, the CDR3 is TGTGCCAGCAGCTCTCTTCATTCGCGGGGGGGATCCCCAGGGTTTACTTACAATGAGCAGTTCTTC. Its translation: CASSSLHSRGGSPGFTYNEQFF.

This clonotype was picked up many times. The chain is built from TRBV7-9 and TRBJ1-1, with 11 bases identical to TRBD1. Germline CDR1 reads SEHNR; CDR2 reads FQNEAQ (reference sequence). There are 17 residues in the CDR3. V shed 2 bases, J shed 4 bases, and the junction held 9 bases outside the gene matches. CDR3 sequence reads: CASSLRTGGGTGTEAFF. CDR3 bases: TGTGCCAGCAGCTTAAGGACAGGGGGCGGTACGGGCACTGAAGCTTTCTTT. The complete variable domain, with remaining parts taken from reference TRBV7-9 and TRBJ1-1, reads DTGVSQNPRHKITKRGQNVTFRCDPISEHNRLYWYRQTLGQGPEFLTYFQNEAQLEKSRLLSDRFSAERPKGSFSTLEIQRTEQGDSAMYLCASSLRTGGGTGTEAFFGQGTRLTVV.

This clonotype was seen at least ten times. The gene calls are TRBV12-3 or TRBV12-4 and TRBJ2-1, with 7 bases lining up with TRBD2. V was clipped by 3 bases and J by 3 bases; unmatched bases: 11. The CDR3 covers 17 residues. The CDR3 coding sequence is TGTGCCAGCAGTTTCCCCAGCGGGGCAAGCTACTACAATGAGCAGTTCTTC. Protein: CASSFPSGASYYNEQFF.

The genes are TRBV19 and TRBJ1-4, with a possible D match to TRBD1 (5 bases). The V gene's germline CDR1 is LNHDA and CDR2 SQIVND (reference sequence). The CDR3 sequence is 12 residues long. Trimming left V 7 bases short and J 7 bases short, with 10 bases between. The chain's CDR3 is CASTGRSEKLFF. The CDR3 region has the DNA TGTGCCAGTACAGGGCGTAGTGAAAAACTGTTTTTT.

This clonotype was seen repeatedly, ten times or more. The rearrangement joins TRBV13 to TRBJ2-7; 9 nucleotides match TRBD1. CDR3 size: 14 residues. The junction had 7 bases not matched to a gene; V was cut back by 4 bases and J by 6 bases. In germline, CDR1 is PRHDT, CDR2 FYEKMQ (reference sequence). This CDR3 is CASSSRQGGSEQYF. CDR3 nucleotides: TGTGCCAGCAGCTCCAGACAGGGGGGGAGCGAGCAGTACTTC.

This clonotype was seen ten or more times. This chain links TRBV27 with TRBJ1-1; D is unclear. The CDR3 has 15 amino acids. Germline CDR1 reads MNHEY; CDR2 reads SMNVEV (reference sequence). V was trimmed by 5 bases and J by 5 bases, leaving 18 bases between them. CDR3 region: CASSTPGGVRTEAFF. The CDR3, as DNA: TGTGCCAGCAGTACCCCGGGTGGGGTAAGGACTGAAGCTTTCTTT.

Many counts were recorded for this clonotype. The genes are TRBV2 and TRBJ1-5; possibly TRBD1 for D (5 bases). V was pared by 2 bases and J by 6 bases, with 11 bases between. CDR3 length: 14 residues. Germline CDR1 SNHLY, CDR2 FYNNEI. DNA for the CDR3: TGTGCCAGCAGTGAAAGTGAGGGGAGTCAGCCCCAGCATTTT. Amino acids: CASSESEGSQPQHF.

This clonotype was detected ten times or more. The chain couples TRBV7-3 to TRBJ2-5; 10 bases are shared with TRBD2. Germline values: CDR1 SGHTA, CDR2 FQGTGA. The CDR3 contains 15 residues. The V segment lost 3 bases and the J segment 5 bases; nucleotides outside the gene matches: 6. The CDR3 DNA reads as TGTGCCAGCAGCTTGAGTCTAGCGGGAGTTGAGACCCAGTACTTC. This encodes CASSLSLAGVETQYF.

In its sample, this clonotype was seen many times. The rearrangement links TRBV6-2 or TRBV6-3 to TRBJ2-1; maybe TRBD2 (6 bases). Germline values: CDR1 MNHEY, CDR2 SVGEGT. This CDR3 spans 13 amino acids. Trimming cost V 8 bases and J 5 bases, with 13 bases left between them. In DNA form, the CDR3 reads TGTGCCAGCCGCGGTTGGGGGGACAATGAGCAGTTCTTC. This gives the protein CASRGWGDNEQFF.

There are many counts of this clonotype. The chain combines TRBV7-2 with TRBJ2-3; 7 nucleotides line up with TRBD1. V lost 5 bases and J lost 4; bases outside the gene matches: 3. Germline V gene sequence: CDR1 SGHTA, CDR2 FQGNSA. CDR3 size: 13 residues. CDR3 coding DNA: TGTGCCAGCAGCCGGGGACAGCCAGATACGCAGTATTTT. Its protein is CASSRGQPDTQYF.

This clonotype was recorded at least ten times. The genes are TRBV7-3 and TRBJ2-5, with 9 bases lining up with TRBD1. This CDR3 is 16 amino acids long. CDR1 SGHTA and CDR2 FQGTGA come from the germline V gene. The V segment lost 5 bases and the J segment 5 bases; nucleotides outside the gene matches: 12. CDR3 protein: CASSPDRGTSWETQYF. The CDR3 DNA reads as TGTGCCAGCAGCCCTGACAGGGGGACCTCCTGGGAGACCCAGTACTTC.

This clonotype was observed many times. The gene calls are TRBV20-1 and TRBJ2-1; D unresolved. The germline V gene has CDR1 DFQATT and CDR2 SNEGSKA (reference sequence). This CDR3 has 13 amino acids. The V end was cut by 1 base, the J end by 3 bases, with 7 bases between. The CDR3 here is CSARGSDYNEQFF. The CDR3 coding sequence is TGCAGTGCTAGAGGCAGTGACTACAATGAGCAGTTCTTC.

The chain recombines TRBV5-4 with TRBJ1-5; TRBD1 might be the D (5 bases). Per germline, CDR1 SGHNT and CDR2 YYREEE (reference sequence). V lost 7 bases to trimming and J lost 1 base, with 12 bases between them. The CDR3 extends over 14 amino acids. Here the CDR3 reads CASRRAGSNQPQHF. The CDR3 nucleotides read TGTGCCAGCCGCAGGGCGGGAAGCAATCAGCCCCAGCATTTT.

The V and J genes are TRBV5-6 and TRBJ2-1; possibly TRBD2 for D (6 bases). CDR3 length equals 15 residues. Per germline, CDR1 SGHDT and CDR2 YYEEEE. Deletions cut 1 base from V and 4 bases from J, with 12 bases between. The CDR3 sequence is CASSLSGFEYNEQFF. In DNA, the CDR3 is TGTGCCAGCAGCTTGAGCGGGTTCGAATACAATGAGCAGTTCTTC.

This clonotype was recorded at least ten times. The chain uses TRBV18 and TRBJ2-7, with 7 bases that match TRBD1. In germline, CDR1 is KGHSH, CDR2 LQKENI. This CDR3 is 13 amino acids long. V shed 4 bases, J shed 7 bases, and the junction held 7 bases outside the gene matches. CDR3 in DNA: TGTGCCAGCTCACTTTACAGGGGTGAGGAGCAGTACTTC. Residues: CASSLYRGEEQYF.

This clonotype was found a few times. V gene TRBV19 combines with J gene TRBJ1-3; no reliable D call. The germline V and J ends were trimmed by 8 bases and 6 bases, with 5 bases remaining between them. The CDR3 is 10 amino acids. Germline CDR1 reads LNHDA; CDR2 reads SQIVND (reference sequence). Here the CDR3 DNA reads TGTGCCAGTCGCGAAAACACCATATATTTT. Translating gives CASRENTIYF.

This clonotype was recorded at least ten times. At one boundary the junction diverges from the germline segment, which might be a read error. The CDR3 loop is CASSQDLRTEAFF. The CDR3 bases are TGCGCCAGCAGCCAAGACCTTCGAACTGAAGCTTTCTTT. V and J are TRBV14 and TRBJ1-1; D is ambiguous. Germline CDR1 and CDR2: SGHDN and FVKESK. CDR3 length: 13 amino acids.

V and J are TRBV5-1 and TRBJ2-4, with D maybe TRBD1 (6 bases). With 0 bases removed from V and 0 bases from J, the gap between germline ends came to 16 bases. Germline lookup yields CDR1 SGHRS and CDR2 YFSETQ. The CDR3 covers 18 residues. The CDR3 DNA reads TGCGCCAGCAGCTTGGGGTCCGGGACAACGCTAGCCAAAAACATTCAGTACTTC. Its protein is CASSLGSGTTLAKNIQYF.

There are a few counts of this clonotype. The V call is TRBV6-1, the J call TRBJ1-4; D possibly corresponds to TRBD1 (5 bases). The CDR3 totals 15 residues. Germline V gene sequence: CDR1 MNHNS, CDR2 SASEGT. The V and J ends lost 5 bases and 5 bases respectively, with 15 bases between them. The CDR3 nucleotides read TGTGCCAGCAGTACGACGGGACGGTCGAATGAAAAACTGTTTTTT. This translates into CASSTTGRSNEKLFF.

The chain employs TRBV28 and TRBJ1-1; D gene ambiguous. The V end was cut by 3 bases, the J end by 6 bases, with 17 bases between. From germline, CDR1 is MDHEN and CDR2 SYDVKM. The CDR3 is 15 residues long. CDR3 sequence: CASSFPRVGGAEAFF. The CDR3 DNA reads as TGTGCCAGCAGTTTCCCTCGGGTAGGTGGAGCTGAAGCTTTCTTT.

The chain recombines TRBV7-9 with TRBJ1-1, with D unresolved. V was shortened by 1 base and J by 5 bases, with 11 bases between the two germline ends. Germline V CDR1 and CDR2: SEHNR, FQNEAQ (reference sequence). This CDR3 contains 14 residues. CDR3 nucleotide sequence: TGTGCCAGCAGCTTAGAACTCCTGGGAACTGAAGCTTTCTTT. Encoded protein: CASSLELLGTEAFF.

The chain uses TRBV30 and TRBJ1-1; D gene uncertain. Trimming stripped 1 base from V and 1 base from J, with 13 bases between. Germline lookup yields CDR1 GTSNPN and CDR2 SVGIG (reference sequence). CDR3 length: 15 residues. The CDR3 loop is CAWSADTDRNTEAFF. The CDR3 nucleotides read TGTGCCTGGAGTGCCGACACAGACCGGAACACTGAAGCTTTCTTT.

Many counts were recorded for this clonotype. The genes are TRBV6-1 and TRBJ1-5; unclear D gene. V was cut by 5 bases and J by 8 bases, with 13 bases left in between. Germline V gene lookup returns CDR1 MNHNS and CDR2 SASEGT. The CDR3 has 13 amino acids. Here the CDR3 reads CASSLIVDEPQHF. The CDR3 nucleotides are TGTGCCAGCAGTTTAATCGTCGATGAGCCCCAGCATTTT.